This TCR beta chain stems from a study of blood T cells in healthy people across ages. The study's findings and limits: Per-million-T-cell TCR beta diversity fell roughly linearly with age. Expanded clonotype shifts may have been confounded, as the donors had an unknown CMV status.

Of note for this clonotype: Antigen: not known.

Those donating, healthy Caucasian individuals from Russia, were aged roughly 6 to 95. The second PCR ran about 6 to 12 cycles with a sample-barcoded 5' primer and J-beta primers. Each cDNA molecule carried a tag from a template-switch adaptor that contained 12 random nucleotides. TCRdb reanalysed the 5' RACE reads using MiXCR and keeps one entry per CDR3 protein. This sample has fewer than 2,000,000 distinct CDR3 sequences, with roughly a third found just once. CDR1 SGHAT and CDR2 FQNNGV come from the germline V gene. V trimming: 5 bases; J trimming: 6 bases; junction bases outside the gene matches: 11. The length of the CDR3 is 16 residues.

The chain combines TRBV11-2 with TRBJ2-7, with 12 bases identical to TRBD1. The TCR comes from a woman between 25 and 40 years old in good health. Sequencing input: blood. In nucleotides, the CDR3 is TGTGCCAGCAGCCGGGAGGGACAGGGGGCGCGAGGCGAGCAGTACTTC. Its translation is CASSREGQGARGEQYF.